This T cell receptor beta chain was documented in a study of blood T cell repertoires in COVID-19. The CDR3 is 15 residues long. The junction had 3 bases not matched to a gene; V was cut back by 4 bases and J by 2 bases. Germline values: CDR1 KGHDR, CDR2 SFDVKD. TCRdb keeps only in-frame clones here, not all; method: immunoSEQ multiplex PCR. The data show roughly 200,000 clones, about 85% seen once. The TCR originated in a woman aged 40 to 50 in a cohort exposed to, infected with or recovered from COVID-19 (not recorded which). The V gene is TRBV24-1, the J gene TRBJ2-3; TRBD1 aligns across 9 bases. Material for sequencing was PBMCs or T cells enriched from blood (not recorded which). CDR3 nucleotides: TGTGCCACCAGTGACGGGACAGGGTACACAGATACGCAGTATTTT. Translated, it gives CATSDGTGYTDTQYF.